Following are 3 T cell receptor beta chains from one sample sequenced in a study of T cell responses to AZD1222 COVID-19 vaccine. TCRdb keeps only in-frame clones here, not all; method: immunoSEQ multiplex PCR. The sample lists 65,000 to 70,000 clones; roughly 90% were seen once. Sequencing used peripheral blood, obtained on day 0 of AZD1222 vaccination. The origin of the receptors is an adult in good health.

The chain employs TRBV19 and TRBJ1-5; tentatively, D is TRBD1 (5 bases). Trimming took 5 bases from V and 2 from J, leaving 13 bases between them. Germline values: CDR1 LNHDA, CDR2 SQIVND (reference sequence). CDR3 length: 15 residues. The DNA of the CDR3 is TGTGCCAGTAGTGAACAGGTTTTGGGCAATCAGCCCCAGCATTTT. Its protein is CASSEQVLGNQPQHF.

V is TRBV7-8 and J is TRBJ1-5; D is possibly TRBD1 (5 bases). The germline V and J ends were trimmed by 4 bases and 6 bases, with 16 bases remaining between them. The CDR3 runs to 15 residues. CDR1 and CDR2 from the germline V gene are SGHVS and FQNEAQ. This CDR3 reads CASSSRDPRGQPQHF. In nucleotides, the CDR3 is TGTGCCAGCAGCTCCCGGGACCCCCGGGGTCAGCCCCAGCATTTT.

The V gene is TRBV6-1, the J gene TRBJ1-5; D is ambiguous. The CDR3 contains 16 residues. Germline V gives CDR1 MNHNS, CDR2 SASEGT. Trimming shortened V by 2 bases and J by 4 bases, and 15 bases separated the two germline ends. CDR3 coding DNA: TGTGCCAGCAGTGAATTTGCCGTTAGAGGAAATCAGCCCCAGCATTTT. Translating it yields CASSEFAVRGNQPQHF.